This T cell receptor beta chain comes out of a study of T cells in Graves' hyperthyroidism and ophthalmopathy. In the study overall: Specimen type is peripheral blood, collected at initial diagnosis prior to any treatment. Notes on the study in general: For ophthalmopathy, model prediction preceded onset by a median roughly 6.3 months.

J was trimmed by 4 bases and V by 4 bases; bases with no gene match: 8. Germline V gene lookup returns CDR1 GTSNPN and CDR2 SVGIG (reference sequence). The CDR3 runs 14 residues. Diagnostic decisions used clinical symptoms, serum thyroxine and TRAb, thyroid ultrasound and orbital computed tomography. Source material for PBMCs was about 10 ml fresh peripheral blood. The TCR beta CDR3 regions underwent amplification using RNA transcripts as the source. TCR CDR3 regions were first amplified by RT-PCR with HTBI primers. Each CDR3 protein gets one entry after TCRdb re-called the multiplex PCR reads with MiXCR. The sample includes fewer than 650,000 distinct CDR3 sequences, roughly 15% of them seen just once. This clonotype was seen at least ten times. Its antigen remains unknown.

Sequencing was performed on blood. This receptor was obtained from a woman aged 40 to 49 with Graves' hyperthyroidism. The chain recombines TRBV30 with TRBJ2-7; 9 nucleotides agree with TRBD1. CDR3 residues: CAWNTGTGLYEQYF. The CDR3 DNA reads TGTGCCTGGAACACCGGGACAGGGTTGTACGAGCAGTACTTC.